This T cell receptor beta chain was profiled in a study of shared clonotypes between healthy human individuals. Overall study findings and caveats: The study found lower generation probabilities in non-shared clonotypes than in those shared by all four donors. Clonotype sharing among donors likely depends on sequencing depth.

CDR3 length: 14 residues. V lost 3 bases and J lost 3, with 12 bases in between. The germline CDR1 and CDR2 sequences are SGHNT and YYREEE (reference sequence). Measured with immunoSEQ multiplex PCR; TCRdb has only the in-frame clones, and not every one. This table holds over a million clones, roughly 95% found once. About this clone itself: The antigen is unknown.

Sequenced sample: naive CD4+ T cells sorted from blood. Subset defined: CD45RA+ positively selected. The chain is built from TRBV5-4 and TRBJ2-5; D is perhaps TRBD1 (5 bases). The origin of this receptor is a man aged 25 to 45 in good health. CDR3 sequence: CASSSSGLEETQYF. DNA for the CDR3: TGTGCCAGCAGCTCCTCAGGGCTGGAAGAGACCCAGTACTTC.